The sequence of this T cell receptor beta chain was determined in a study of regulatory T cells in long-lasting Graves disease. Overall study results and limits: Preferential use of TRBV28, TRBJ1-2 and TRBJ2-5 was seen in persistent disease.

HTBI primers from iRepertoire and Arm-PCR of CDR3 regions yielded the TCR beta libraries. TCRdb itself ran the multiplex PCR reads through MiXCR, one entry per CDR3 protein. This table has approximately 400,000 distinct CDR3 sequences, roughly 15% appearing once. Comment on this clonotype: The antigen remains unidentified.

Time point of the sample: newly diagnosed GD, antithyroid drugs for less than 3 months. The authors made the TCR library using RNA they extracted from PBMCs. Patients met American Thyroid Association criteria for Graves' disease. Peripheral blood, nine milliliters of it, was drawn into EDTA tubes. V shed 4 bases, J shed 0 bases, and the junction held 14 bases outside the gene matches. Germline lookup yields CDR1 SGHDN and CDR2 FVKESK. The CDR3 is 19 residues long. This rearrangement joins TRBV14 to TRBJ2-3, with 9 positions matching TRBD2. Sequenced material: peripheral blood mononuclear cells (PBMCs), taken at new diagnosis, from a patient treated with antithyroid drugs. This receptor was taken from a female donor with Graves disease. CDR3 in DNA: TGTGCCAGCAGCCCAGATGCCGAACTAGCGGGTCATAGCACAGATACGCAGTATTTT. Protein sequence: CASSPDAELAGHSTDTQYF. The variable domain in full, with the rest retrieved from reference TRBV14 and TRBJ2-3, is EAGVTQFPSHSVIEKGQTVTLRCDPISGHDNLYWYRRVMGKEIKFLLHFVKESKQDESGMPNNRFLAERTGGTYSTLKVQPAELEDSGVYFCASSPDAELAGHSTDTQYFGPGTRLTVL.